This T cell receptor (beta chain) was observed in a study of human T cells and chemical hapten exposure (dated by TCRdb to about 2021). Study-wide context: For sensitization, 2% DPC in acetone was applied to a roughly 2 cm by roughly 2 cm area of upper inner arm skin. Peripheral blood TCR repertoire changes were tracked in vivo in alopecia patients during primary and secondary sensitization to the hapten diphenylcyclopropenone (DPC). Throughout the roughly 26-week study period, patients were also given weekly therapeutic DPC doses on the scalp. Libraries were pooled for sequencing, and per-sample TCR yields varied mainly because of small differences in library volumes within the pool. The mostly female patient cohort included alopecia areata with under or over 50% scalp involvement, alopecia totalis and alopecia universalis. Patient blood was sampled pre-sensitization (week 0) and at 2, 6 and about 24 weeks after DPC sensitization. Patch testing was performed on the upper back with Finn chambers containing 0.01% DPC, and the patch tests were scored after 6 days according to International Contact Dermatitis Research Group standards. For TCR sequencing, blood came from approximately 29 alopecia patients at anywhere from one to four time points (pre-sensitization, 2, 6 and 24 weeks). Study-wide conclusions, independent of this receptor: Compared with pre-sensitization or healthy control sets, expanded TCRs formed significantly more large CDR3 similarity clusters, which is consistent with antigen-driven responses. The number of PT1 expanded TCRs positively correlated with patch test score, significant at thresholds 8, 16 and 32 but not 4. No change with DPC sensitization was found in the number of TCRs above 1 in 1000 frequency, and no evidence of global repertoire structure alterations was found. Because every patient had alopecia, a presumed autoimmune disease, the patients' immune response might differ from that of healthy individuals. Repeated subsampling changed both the strength of the expansion versus patch-test correlation and the threshold at which that correlation became significant.

Library preparation was by RACE. TCRdb names NextSeq 500 as the instrument used. During library preparation, unique molecular identifiers were attached to individual cDNA molecules so that TCRs could be counted in a quantitative, reproducible way. Both TCR alpha and TCR beta chains were sequenced from each blood RNA sample. On the authors' methods: A median of around 100,000 TCRs per sample was observed, with a range of 23,224 to 690,600. V, J and CDR3 annotation of the TCR reads was performed with the Decombinator software suite. Every sample was subsampled to the same number of TCRs (28,000) for the PS versus PT1 abundance plots. TCRs were defined as expanded if absent before sensitization and observed at least eight times at the 2-week time point. Clones were called with MiXCR by TCRdb after fastp trimmed the public reads at Q25, and only in-frame beta chains were retained. Identical CDR3 proteins give one entry, which carries the most common genes and DNA. Clone size and V and J calls follow TCRdb, not the original study. The sample profile shows fewer than 100,000 distinct CDR3 sequences; about 9.3% of them were found once. Clones ranked in the top ten supply approximately 1.9% of the sample.

This clonotype turned up a few times. Its antigen remains unidentified. There are no base qualities to consult, and no much larger clone falls within one base. In the paper's terms, the time point label means: patch test 2, 6 weeks after DPC sensitization. The treatment or condition label corresponds to: therapeutic diphenylcyclopropenone sensitization with weekly scalp DPC. Blood at each patch-test visit was drawn before the patch test was applied. Patients were considered eligible if aged 18 to 70, diagnosed with alopecia and deemed suitable for DPC therapy, and patients were excluded if pregnant. Unfractionated whole blood was collected in Tempus Blood RNA tubes, and total RNA was extracted from that blood. CDR1 and CDR2, looked up from the germline V gene, are SQVTM and ANQGSEA. From the cysteine up to the phenylalanine, the CDR3 has a length of 13 residues. Just CDR3 DNA is preserved here, 39 bases in frame from base 1. The junction carries 11 bases between V and J, which are trimmed by 6 bases and 2 bases respectively.

This specimen consisted of whole blood, obtained in connection with sensitization to the hapten diphenylcyclopropenone (DPC). The sequence is built from TRBV29-1 and TRBJ1-5, with an unclear D gene assignment. The TCR was taken from a woman aged 40 to 50 with alopecia areata. Some clones in this sample may be carry-over from other donors' samples. The CDR3 is CSVVDRGNQPQHF. The nucleotide sequence is given as TGCAGCGTCGTCGACCGCGGCAATCAGCCCCAGCATTTT.